Included here is one TCR beta chain sequence, with context. This specimen comes from a study of T-cell reconstitution after alpha-beta-depleted transplantation in children. Unique molecular identifiers were incorporated when the TCRbeta library was constructed. TCRdb redid the calling of the PCR reads with MiXCR, one entry per CDR3 protein. The sample contains about 980,000 distinct CDR3 sequences, roughly 29% of which appear only once. The starting material was PBMCs, mostly from graft donor cells, obtained 360 days after TCRalphabeta/CD19-depleted stem cell transplant. The clonotype was recovered from a boy under two years old who had a stem cell transplant for SCID, so the T cells may come from the graft donor.

The CDR3 DNA reads as TGCAGCGTTGAGTGGGTGGGAGAGACCCAGTACTTC. Translation gives CSVEWVGETQYF. The chain uses TRBV29-1 and TRBJ2-5; D gene unclear. The CDR3 extends over 12 amino acids. V was pared by 3 bases and J by 4 bases, with 9 bases between. Germline values: CDR1 SQVTM, CDR2 ANQGSEA.